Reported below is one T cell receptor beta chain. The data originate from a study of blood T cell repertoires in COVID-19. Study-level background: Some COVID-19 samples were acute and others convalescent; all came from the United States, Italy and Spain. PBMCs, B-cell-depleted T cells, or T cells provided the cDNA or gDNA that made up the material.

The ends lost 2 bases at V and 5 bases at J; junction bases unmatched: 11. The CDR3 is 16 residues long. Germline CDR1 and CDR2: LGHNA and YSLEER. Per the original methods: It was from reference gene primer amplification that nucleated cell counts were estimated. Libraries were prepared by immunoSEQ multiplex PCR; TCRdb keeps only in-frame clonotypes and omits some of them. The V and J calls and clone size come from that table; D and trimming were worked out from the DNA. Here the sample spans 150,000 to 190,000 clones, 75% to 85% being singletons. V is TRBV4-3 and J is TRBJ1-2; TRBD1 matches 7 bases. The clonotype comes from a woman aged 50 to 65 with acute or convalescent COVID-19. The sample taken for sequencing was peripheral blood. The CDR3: CASSQKQGRTLYGYTF. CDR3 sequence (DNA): TGCGCCAGCAGCCAAAAACAGGGGCGCACCCTGTATGGCTACACCTTC.